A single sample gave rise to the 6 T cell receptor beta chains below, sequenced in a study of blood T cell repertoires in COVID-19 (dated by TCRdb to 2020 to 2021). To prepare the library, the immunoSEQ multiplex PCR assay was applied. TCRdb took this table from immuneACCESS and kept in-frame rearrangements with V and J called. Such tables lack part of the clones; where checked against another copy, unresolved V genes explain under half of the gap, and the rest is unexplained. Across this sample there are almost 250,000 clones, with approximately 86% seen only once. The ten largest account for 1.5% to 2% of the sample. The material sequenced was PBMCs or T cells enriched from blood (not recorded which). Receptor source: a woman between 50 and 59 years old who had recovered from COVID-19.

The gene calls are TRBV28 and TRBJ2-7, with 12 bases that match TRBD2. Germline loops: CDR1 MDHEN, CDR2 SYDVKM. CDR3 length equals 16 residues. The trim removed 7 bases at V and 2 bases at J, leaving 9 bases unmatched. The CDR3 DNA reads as TGTGCCAGCACCGTATCCGGACTAGCGGGACCCTACGAGCAGTACTTC. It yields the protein CASTVSGLAGPYEQYF.

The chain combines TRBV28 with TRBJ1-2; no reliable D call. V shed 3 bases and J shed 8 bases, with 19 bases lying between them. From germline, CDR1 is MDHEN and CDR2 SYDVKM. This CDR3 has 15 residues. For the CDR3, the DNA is TGTGCCAGCAGTTTCGGGGTAGAAGGGCCCGGAGGCTACACCTTC. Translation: CASSFGVEGPGGYTF.

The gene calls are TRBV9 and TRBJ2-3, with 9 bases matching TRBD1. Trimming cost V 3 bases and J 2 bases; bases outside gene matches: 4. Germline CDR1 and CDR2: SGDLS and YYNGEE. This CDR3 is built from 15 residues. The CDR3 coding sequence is TGTGCCAGCAGCGAACAGGGGGCACACACAGATACGCAGTATTTT. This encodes CASSEQGAHTDTQYF.

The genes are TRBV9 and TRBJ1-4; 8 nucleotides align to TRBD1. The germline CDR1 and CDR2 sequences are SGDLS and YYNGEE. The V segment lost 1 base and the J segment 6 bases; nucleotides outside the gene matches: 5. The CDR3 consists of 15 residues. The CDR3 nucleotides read TGTGCCAGCAGCGTAACCGGGACAGGTTATGAAAAACTGTTTTTT. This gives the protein CASSVTGTGYEKLFF.

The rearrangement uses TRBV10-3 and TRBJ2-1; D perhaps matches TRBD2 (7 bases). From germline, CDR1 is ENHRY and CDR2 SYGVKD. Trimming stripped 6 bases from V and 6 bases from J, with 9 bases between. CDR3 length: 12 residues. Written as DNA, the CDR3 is TGTGCCATCAGCGGGGGGCTCAATGAGCAGTTCTTC. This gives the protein CAISGGLNEQFF.

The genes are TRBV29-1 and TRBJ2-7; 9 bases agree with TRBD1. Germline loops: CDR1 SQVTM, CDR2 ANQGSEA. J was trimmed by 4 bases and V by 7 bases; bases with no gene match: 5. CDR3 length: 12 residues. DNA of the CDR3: TGCAGCGCCAAGGGACAGGGTTACGAGCAGTACTTC. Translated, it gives CSAKGQGYEQYF.